Listed below are T cell receptor beta chains from one sample, sequenced in a study of T-cell reconstitution after alpha-beta-depleted transplantation in children. From the PCR reads, TCRdb called clonotypes with MiXCR, one entry per CDR3 protein. This sample has about 580,000 distinct CDR3 sequences, with 25% to 30% found just once. Sequencing was performed on PBMCs, taken before TCRalphabeta/CD19-depleted stem cell transplant. These receptors all stem from a boy in the first two years of life with Wiskott-Aldrich syndrome, due to receive a stem cell transplant. Each CDR3 is given with its conserved first and last residue. The D gene is left open where the match is weak. Not all rows give a size; the values are once, few, many and, for expanded clones, a class.

D	size	V	J	DNA	CDR3
-	-	TRBV20-1	TRBJ1-4	TGCAGTGCTAGTATCAACAGGGCGCTCGGGGAAAAACTGTTTTTT	CSASINRALGEKLFF
-	-	TRBV5-5	TRBJ2-1	TGTGCCAGCAGCCGAGCGGGCCTTGCCCCGTTCTTC	CASSRAGLAPFF
-	few	TRBV7-2	TRBJ2-1	TGTGCCAGCAGCTCTTTCAATGAGCAGTTCTTC	CASSSFNEQFF
TRBD1	few	TRBV5-1	TRBJ1-5	TGCGCCAGCAGCTTGGAGGGGGCAAGGGACCCCCAGCATTTT	CASSLEGARDPQHF
TRBD1	once	TRBV7-9	TRBJ2-1	TGTGCCAGCAGCTTTTGGACAGGTACCTACAATGAGCAGTTCTTC	CASSFWTGTYNEQFF
-	once	TRBV7-9	TRBJ2-7	TGTGCCAGCAGCTTAGTTGCTTCAGGGGACGAGCAGTACTTC	CASSLVASGDEQYF
TRBD1	few	TRBV4-2	TRBJ2-1	TGTGCCAGCAGCCCAGGGGGCTGGTTATACGAGCAGTTCTTC	CASSPGGWLYEQFF
-	few	TRBV12-3/TRBV12-4	TRBJ2-6	TGTGCCAGCACGGGTGTTAGCTCTGGGGCCAACGTCCTGACTTTC	CASTGVSSGANVLTF
-	-	TRBV11-2	TRBJ2-4	TGTGCCAGCAGCTCAGTGGGTAGCGGAGGAGGTAACAAAAACATTCAGTACTTC	CASSSVGSGGGNKNIQYF
-	-	TRBV5-6	TRBJ2-7	TGTGCCAGCAGCTTGTATCCAGGGCACTACGAGCAGTACTTC	CASSLYPGHYEQYF
-	few	TRBV27	TRBJ2-7	TGTGCCAGCAGTTTGGGCGCCGAGCAGTACTTC	CASSLGAEQYF
-	-	TRBV5-1	TRBJ2-1	TGCGCCAGCAGCGGGGGACTCAACAATGAGCAGTTCTTC	CASSGGLNNEQFF
TRBD1	few	TRBV5-1	TRBJ2-2	TGCGCCAGCAGCTTGGCCTCTAGGACAGGGGGCGTCGGGGAGCTGTTTTTT	CASSLASRTGGVGELFF
-	once	TRBV12-3/TRBV12-4	TRBJ2-7	TGTGCCAGCAGTTTAAACAGGTTGGTGTCCGAGCAGTACTTC	CASSLNRLVSEQYF
TRBD1	-	TRBV18	TRBJ2-1	TGTGCCAGCTCATCCTTGGGGACAGAATACAATGAGCAGTTCTTC	CASSSLGTEYNEQFF
TRBD2	-	TRBV6-5	TRBJ2-1	TGTGCCAGCAGTTACCTTAGCGGGAGAGGACAGAATGAGCAGTTCTTC	CASSYLSGRGQNEQFF
-	few	TRBV7-3	TRBJ2-7	TGTGCCAGCAGCTTAACCCCGGTATCCTACGAGCAGTACTTC	CASSLTPVSYEQYF
TRBD1	-	TRBV4-1	TRBJ1-5	TGCGCCAGCAGCCAAGTTGGACAGGAGTATCAGCCCCAGCATTTT	CASSQVGQEYQPQHF
-	-	TRBV27	TRBJ1-5	TGTGCCAGCAGTTCCCGGGACGGAAAAAATCAGCCCCAGCATTTT	CASSSRDGKNQPQHF
TRBD1	-	TRBV10-2	TRBJ1-5	TGCGCCAGCAGTGATAACAGGGGCCAGCCCCAGCATTTT	CASSDNRGQPQHF
-	few	TRBV20-1	TRBJ2-2	TGCAGTGCTAGGGCGAGGGGGAACACCGGGGAGCTGTTTTTT	CSARARGNTGELFF
TRBD1	-	TRBV28	TRBJ2-7	TGTGCCAGCAGACGACAGGGGGGCCCCCTAGGAGAGCAGTACTTC	CASRRQGGPLGEQYF
-	-	TRBV20-1	TRBJ1-3	TGCAGTGCTAGAGATACAGGGACAAACACCATATATTTT	CSARDTGTNTIYF
-	few	TRBV9	TRBJ2-7	TGTGCCAGCAGCGTAGCTAGCGAACGCTACGAGCAGTACTTC	CASSVASERYEQYF
TRBD1	-	TRBV27	TRBJ2-1	TGTGCCAGCAGAATTGACAGGGGGGAAAATGAGCAGTTCTTC	CASRIDRGENEQFF
-	-	TRBV5-5	TRBJ2-4	TGTGCCAGCAGCCCACGGTTTCAAGCCAAAAACATTCAGTACTTC	CASSPRFQAKNIQYF
-	-	TRBV7-2	TRBJ2-7	TGTGCCAGCAGCCCTGGGCAGATTATTTCCTACGAGCAGTACTTC	CASSPGQIISYEQYF